This TCR beta chain comes out of a study of shared clonotypes between healthy human individuals. Points from the study as a whole: Between a few donors, naive CD4 clonotypes were shared at a level of about 5%.

Regarding this clone: Its target is not known.

Original methodology: Filtering of immunoSEQ junctional sequences could not match full-length read filtering. Here immunoSEQ multiplex PCR was the method, and the copy in TCRdb shows in-frame clones only, minus some. V and J calls plus clone size are reproduced from that table; the DNA served to infer D and trimming. The sample lists 2 million to 2.5 million clones, approximately 94% occurring once. Trimming took 3 bases from V and 8 from J, leaving 11 bases between them. The V gene's germline CDR1 is ENHRY and CDR2 SYGVKD. This CDR3 is 13 amino acids long. This sequence was found in a man younger than 35 in good health. This chain joins TRBV10-3 and TRBJ2-1; D call uncertain. Material: naive CD4+ T cells sorted from blood. Noted subset: CD45RA+ positively selected. The CDR3 DNA follows: TGTGCCATCAGTGACAGCACCAAAGATGAGCAGTTCTTC. This encodes CAISDSTKDEQFF.